The entry below describes one T cell receptor beta chain. Its antigen remains unknown. The sample is drawn from a study of B cell selection in AIRE deficiency. The trim removed 2 bases at V and 9 bases at J, leaving 5 bases unmatched. Germline V gene sequence: CDR1 MNHEY, CDR2 SVGAGI. The CDR3 runs to 13 residues. Overall study results and limits: Of about 3,900 shared Treg TCRbeta sequences, about 30% were healthy-donor-only and just under 9.5% patient-only. Shorter CDR3s marked shared Treg sequences, biased toward few non-templated insertions.

In the study's own analysis: Treg pools: some 5x10^4 distinct patient, over 80,000 donor TCRbeta sequences. TCRdb's table, derived via immunoSEQ multiplex PCR, lists solely in-frame clones and lacks some. V, J and clone size reflect that table, while D and trimming were determined from the DNA. The data contain fewer than 2,000 clones, approximately 81% of them singletons. Sorted regulatory T cells were CD4-positive, CD25-high and CD127-low or negative. Control samples were from healthy, unrelated donors. The clonotype was recovered from a human donor in good health. J is TRBJ1-2 and V is TRBV6-5; the match to TRBD1 covers 8 bases. The source material was CD4+CD25+ Tregs sorted from PBMCs. In DNA, the CDR3 is TGTGCCAGCAGTTACGAGGGACAGGCTCGCTACACCTTC. Its translation is CASSYEGQARYTF.